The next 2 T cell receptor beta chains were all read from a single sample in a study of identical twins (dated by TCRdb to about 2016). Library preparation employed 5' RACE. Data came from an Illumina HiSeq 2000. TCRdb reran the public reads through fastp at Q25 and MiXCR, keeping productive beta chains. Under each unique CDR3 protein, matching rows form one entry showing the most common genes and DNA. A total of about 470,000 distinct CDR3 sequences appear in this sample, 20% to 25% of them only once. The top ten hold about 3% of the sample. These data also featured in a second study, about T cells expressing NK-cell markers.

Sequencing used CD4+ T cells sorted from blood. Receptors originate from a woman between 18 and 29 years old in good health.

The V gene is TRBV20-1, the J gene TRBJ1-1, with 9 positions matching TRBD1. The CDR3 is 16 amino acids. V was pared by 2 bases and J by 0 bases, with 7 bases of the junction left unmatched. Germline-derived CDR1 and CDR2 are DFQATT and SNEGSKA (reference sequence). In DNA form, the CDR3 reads TGCAGTGCTAGACCCCGGGACAGGGCCTTGAACACTGAAGCTTTCTTT. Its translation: CSARPRDRALNTEAFF.

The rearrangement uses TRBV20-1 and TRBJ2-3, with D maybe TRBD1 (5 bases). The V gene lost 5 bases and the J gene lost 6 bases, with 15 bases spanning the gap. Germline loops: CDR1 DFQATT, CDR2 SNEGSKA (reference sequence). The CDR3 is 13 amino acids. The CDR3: CSAWYGALDTQYF. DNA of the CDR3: TGCAGTGCTTGGTATGGGGCGTTGGATACGCAGTATTTT.